What follows is one T cell receptor (beta chain) and its context. Its target is unknown. Investigators sought sequencing depths of between 1 in 200,000 and 1 in 1 million T cells. The table came from immunoSEQ multiplex PCR; TCRdb's copy has only in-frame clones and leaves some out. The table has fewer than 45,000 clones, about 64% seen once; the top ten hold 16%. This sample is part of a study of cytotoxic CD8 clonotypes in ibrutinib-treated CLL. Study-level findings and limits: The clonality rise at ibrutinib response reflected private clonotype expansion. Sample timing was unmatched between remission and later-progressing patients; lymph nodes unstudied. Clonality was higher at ibrutinib response and returned toward baseline at progression.

The sequenced sample was PBMCs, obtained at disease progression, from a patient treated with ibrutinib. This clonotype was obtained from a human donor with chronic lymphocytic leukemia.

CDR3 region: CASSPYSGGRNNEQFF. The CDR3 region has the DNA TGTGCCAGCAGTCCCTACAGCGGGGGACGAAACAATGAGCAGTTCTTC. This sequence joins TRBV2 and TRBJ2-1, with 8 bases aligning to TRBD2. The junction had 11 bases not matched to a gene; V was cut back by 5 bases and J by 5 bases. CDR3 length equals 16 residues. Germline V gene data show CDR1 as SNHLY and CDR2 as FYNNEI.